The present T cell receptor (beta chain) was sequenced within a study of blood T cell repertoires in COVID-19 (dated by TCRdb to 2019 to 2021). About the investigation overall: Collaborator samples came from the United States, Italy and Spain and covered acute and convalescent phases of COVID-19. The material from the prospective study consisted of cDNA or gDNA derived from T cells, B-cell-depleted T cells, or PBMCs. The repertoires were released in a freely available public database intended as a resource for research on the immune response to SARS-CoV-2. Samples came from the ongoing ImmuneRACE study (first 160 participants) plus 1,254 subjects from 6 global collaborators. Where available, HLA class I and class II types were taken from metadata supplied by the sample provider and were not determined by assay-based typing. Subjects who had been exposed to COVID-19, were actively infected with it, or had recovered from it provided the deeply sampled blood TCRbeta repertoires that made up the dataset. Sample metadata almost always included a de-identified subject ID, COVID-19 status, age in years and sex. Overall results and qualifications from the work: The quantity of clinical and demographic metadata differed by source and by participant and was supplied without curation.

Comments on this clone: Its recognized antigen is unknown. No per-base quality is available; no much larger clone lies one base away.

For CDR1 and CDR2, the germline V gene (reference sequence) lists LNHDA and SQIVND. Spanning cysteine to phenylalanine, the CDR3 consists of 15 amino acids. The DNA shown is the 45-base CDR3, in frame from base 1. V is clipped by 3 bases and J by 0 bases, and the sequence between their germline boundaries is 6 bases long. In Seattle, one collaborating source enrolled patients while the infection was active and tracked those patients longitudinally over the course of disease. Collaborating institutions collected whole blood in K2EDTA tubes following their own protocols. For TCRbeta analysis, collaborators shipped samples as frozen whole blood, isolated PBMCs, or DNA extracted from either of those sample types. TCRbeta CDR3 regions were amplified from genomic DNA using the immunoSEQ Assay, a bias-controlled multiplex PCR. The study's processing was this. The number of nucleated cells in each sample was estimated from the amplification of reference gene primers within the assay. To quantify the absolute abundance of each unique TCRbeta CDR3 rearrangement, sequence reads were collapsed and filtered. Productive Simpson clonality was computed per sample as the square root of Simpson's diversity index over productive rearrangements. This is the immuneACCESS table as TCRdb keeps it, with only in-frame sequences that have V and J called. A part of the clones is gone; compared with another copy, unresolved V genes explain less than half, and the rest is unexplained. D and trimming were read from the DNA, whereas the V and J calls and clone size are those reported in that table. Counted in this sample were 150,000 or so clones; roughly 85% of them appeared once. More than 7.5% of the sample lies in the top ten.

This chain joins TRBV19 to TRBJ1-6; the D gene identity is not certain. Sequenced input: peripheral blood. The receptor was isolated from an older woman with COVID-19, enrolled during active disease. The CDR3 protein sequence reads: CASSMESSYNSPLHF. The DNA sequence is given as TGTGCCAGTAGTATGGAGAGCTCCTATAATTCACCCCTCCACTTT.